Here is one T cell receptor beta chain with its context. Its antigen is unknown. CDR1 SNHLY and CDR2 FYNNEI come from the germline V gene. The CDR3 is made up of 15 amino acids. V was cut by 7 bases and J by 0 bases, with 15 bases left in between. These data come from a study of cytomegalovirus exposure and HLA in healthy donors. Study-wide results and caveats: HLA allele associations emerged for 17,000 or so TCR beta sequences in a later analysis, at 0.05 false discovery rate. Most TCR sequences were uncommon, yet certain public TCRs appeared in many donors. Accurate predictions that matched the HLA-A and HLA-B alleles of most subjects were reportedly made from TCR beta sequences.

The PCR made use of 60 Vbeta and 13 Jbeta primers. The table came from immunoSEQ multiplex PCR; TCRdb's copy has only in-frame clones and leaves some out. Its table lists about 160,000 clones. The V call is TRBV2, the J call TRBJ1-1; D uncertain. The sequence was collected from a woman aged 50 to 60 in good health and CMV-seronegative. The sequencing input was PBMCs. CDR3 amino acids: CASTWTPAMNTEAFF. The CDR3 DNA reads TGTGCCAGCACTTGGACTCCGGCGATGAACACTGAAGCTTTCTTT.